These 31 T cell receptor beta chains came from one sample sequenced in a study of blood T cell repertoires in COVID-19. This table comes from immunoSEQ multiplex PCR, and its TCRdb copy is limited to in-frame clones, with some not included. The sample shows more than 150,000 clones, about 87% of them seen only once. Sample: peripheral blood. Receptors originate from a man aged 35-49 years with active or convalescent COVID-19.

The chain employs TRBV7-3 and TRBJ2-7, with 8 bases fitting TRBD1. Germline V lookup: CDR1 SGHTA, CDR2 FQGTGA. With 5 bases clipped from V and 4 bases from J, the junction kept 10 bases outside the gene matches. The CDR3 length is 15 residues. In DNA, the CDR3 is TGTGCCAGCAGCGTAGGGGCAGGGGGCGGATACGAGCAGTACTTC. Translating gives CASSVGAGGGYEQYF. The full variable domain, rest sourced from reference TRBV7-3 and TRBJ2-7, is GAGVSQTPSNKVTEKGKYVELRCDPISGHTALYWYRQSLGQGPEFLIYFQGTGAADDSGLPNDRFFAVRPEGSVSTLKIQRTERGDSAVYLCASSVGAGGGYEQYFGPGTRLTVT.

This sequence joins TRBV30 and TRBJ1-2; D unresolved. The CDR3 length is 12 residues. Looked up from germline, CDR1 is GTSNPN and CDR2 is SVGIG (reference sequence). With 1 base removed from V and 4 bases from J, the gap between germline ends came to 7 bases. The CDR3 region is CAWSARSYGYTF. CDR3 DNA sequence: TGTGCCTGGAGTGCGCGAAGCTATGGCTACACCTTC.

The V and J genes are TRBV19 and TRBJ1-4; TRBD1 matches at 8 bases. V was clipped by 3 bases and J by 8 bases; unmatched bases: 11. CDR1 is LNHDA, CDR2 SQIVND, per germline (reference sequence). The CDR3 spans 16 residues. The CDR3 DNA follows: TGTGCCAGTAGTATCACCCGGACAGGGATAGGGGAAAAACTGTTTTTT. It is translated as CASSITRTGIGEKLFF.

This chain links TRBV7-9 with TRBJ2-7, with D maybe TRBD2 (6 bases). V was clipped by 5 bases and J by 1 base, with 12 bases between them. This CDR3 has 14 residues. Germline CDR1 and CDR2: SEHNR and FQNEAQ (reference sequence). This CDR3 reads CASSKSGRSYEQYF. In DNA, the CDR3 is TGTGCCAGCAGCAAATCCGGGAGATCCTACGAGCAGTACTTC.

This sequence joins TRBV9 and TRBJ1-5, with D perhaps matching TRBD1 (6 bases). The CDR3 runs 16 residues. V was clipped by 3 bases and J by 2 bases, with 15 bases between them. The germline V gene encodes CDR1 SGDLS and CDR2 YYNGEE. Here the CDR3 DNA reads TGTGCCAGCAGCGCGCTGGGGGCGCGGGGCAATCAGCCCCAGCATTTT. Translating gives CASSALGARGNQPQHF.

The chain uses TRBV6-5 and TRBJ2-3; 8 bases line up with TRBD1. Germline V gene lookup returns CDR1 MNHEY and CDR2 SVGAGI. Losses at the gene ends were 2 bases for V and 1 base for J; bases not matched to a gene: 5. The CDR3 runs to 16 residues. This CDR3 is CASSYGQGGGTDTQYF. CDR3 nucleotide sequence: TGTGCCAGCAGTTACGGACAGGGCGGGGGCACAGATACGCAGTATTTT.

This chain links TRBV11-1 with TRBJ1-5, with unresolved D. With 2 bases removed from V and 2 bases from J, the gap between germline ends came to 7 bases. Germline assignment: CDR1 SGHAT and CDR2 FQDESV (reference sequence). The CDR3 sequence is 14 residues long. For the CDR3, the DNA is TGTGCCAGCAGCTTATCAGGTGGCAATCAGCCCCAGCATTTT. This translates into CASSLSGGNQPQHF.

CDR3 in amino acids: CASSLVGQAYEQYF. The CDR3 nucleotides read TGTGCCAGCAGCTTGGTAGGACAAGCCTACGAGCAGTACTTC. V is TRBV5-6 and J is TRBJ2-7; D is perhaps TRBD1 (5 bases). CDR1 and CDR2 from the germline V gene are SGHDT and YYEEEE. The CDR3 runs to 14 residues. Trimming cost V 0 bases and J 2 bases, with 9 bases left between them.

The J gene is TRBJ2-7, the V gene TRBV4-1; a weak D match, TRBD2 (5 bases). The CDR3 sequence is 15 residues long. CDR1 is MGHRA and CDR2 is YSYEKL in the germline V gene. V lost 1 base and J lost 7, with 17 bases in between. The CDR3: CASSQAAGLQEEQYF. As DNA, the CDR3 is TGCGCCAGCAGCCAAGCGGCGGGTCTTCAGGAAGAGCAGTACTTC.

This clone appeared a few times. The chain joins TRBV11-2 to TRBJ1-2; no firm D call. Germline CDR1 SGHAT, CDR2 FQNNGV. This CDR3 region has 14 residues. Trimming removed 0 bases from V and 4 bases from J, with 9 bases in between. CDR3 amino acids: CASSLEPAGYGYTF. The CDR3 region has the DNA TGTGCCAGCAGCTTAGAACCGGCAGGCTATGGCTACACCTTC.

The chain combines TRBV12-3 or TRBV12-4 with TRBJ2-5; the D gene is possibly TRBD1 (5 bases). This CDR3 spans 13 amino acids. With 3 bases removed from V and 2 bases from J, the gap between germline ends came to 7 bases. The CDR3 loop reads CASSFRQQETQYF. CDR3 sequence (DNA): TGTGCCAGCAGTTTTCGACAGCAAGAGACCCAGTACTTC.

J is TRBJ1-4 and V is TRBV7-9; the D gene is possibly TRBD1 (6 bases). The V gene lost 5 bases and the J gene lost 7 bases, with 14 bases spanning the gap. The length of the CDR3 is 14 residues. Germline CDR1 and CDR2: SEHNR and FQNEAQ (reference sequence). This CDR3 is CASSPRGVGEKLFF. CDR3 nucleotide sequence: TGTGCCAGCAGCCCCAGGGGAGTGGGTGAAAAACTGTTTTTT. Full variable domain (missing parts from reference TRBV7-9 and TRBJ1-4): DTGVSQNPRHKITKRGQNVTFRCDPISEHNRLYWYRQTLGQGPEFLTYFQNEAQLEKSRLLSDRFSAERPKGSFSTLEIQRTEQGDSAMYLCASSPRGVGEKLFFGSGTQLSVL.

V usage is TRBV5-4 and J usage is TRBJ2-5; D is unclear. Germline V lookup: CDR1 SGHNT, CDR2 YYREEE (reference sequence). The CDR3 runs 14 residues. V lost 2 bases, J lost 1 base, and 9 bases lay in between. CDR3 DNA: TGTGCCAGCAGCTTACCGGGTCCCCAAGAGACCCAGTACTTC. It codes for CASSLPGPQETQYF.

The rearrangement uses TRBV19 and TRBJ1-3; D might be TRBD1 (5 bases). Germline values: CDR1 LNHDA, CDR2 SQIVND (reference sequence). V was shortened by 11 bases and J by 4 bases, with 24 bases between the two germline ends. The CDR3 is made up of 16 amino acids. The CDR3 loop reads CASRGGSALEGNTIYF. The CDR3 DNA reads TGTGCCTCAAGGGGAGGGTCAGCACTGGAGGGAAACACCATATATTTT.

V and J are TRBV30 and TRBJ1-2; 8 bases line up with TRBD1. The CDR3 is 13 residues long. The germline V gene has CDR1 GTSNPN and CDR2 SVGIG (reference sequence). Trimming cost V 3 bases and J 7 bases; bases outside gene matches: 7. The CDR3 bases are TGTGCCTGGAGCCGGACAGGGAGGGGTGGCTACACCTTC. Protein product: CAWSRTGRGGYTF.

CDR3 DNA: TGTGCCAGCAGGTCGGGGGGGCGAGAGACCCAGTACTTC. Translating gives CASRSGGRETQYF. V and J are TRBV6-5 and TRBJ2-5, with 8 positions matching TRBD2. The germline V gene encodes CDR1 MNHEY and CDR2 SVGAGI. V shed 6 bases, J shed 4 bases, and the junction held 4 bases outside the gene matches. This CDR3 spans 13 amino acids.

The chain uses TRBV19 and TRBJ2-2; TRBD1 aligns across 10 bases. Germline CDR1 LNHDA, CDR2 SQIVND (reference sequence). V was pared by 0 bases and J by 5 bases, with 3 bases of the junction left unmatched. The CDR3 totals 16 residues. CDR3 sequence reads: CASSIEGQGRTGELFF. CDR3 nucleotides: TGTGCCAGTAGTATAGAGGGACAGGGGCGGACCGGGGAGCTGTTTTTT.

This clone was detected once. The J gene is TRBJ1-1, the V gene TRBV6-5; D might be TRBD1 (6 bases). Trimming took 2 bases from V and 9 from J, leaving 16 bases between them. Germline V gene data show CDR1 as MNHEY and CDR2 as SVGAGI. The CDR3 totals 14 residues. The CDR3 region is CASSYGGGGGQAFF. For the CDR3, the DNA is TGTGCCAGCAGTTACGGGGGAGGGGGAGGTCAAGCTTTCTTT.

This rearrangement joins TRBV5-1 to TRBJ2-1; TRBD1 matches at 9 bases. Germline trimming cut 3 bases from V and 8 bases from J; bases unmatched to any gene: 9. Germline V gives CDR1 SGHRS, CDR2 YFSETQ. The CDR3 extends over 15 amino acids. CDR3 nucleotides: TGCGCCAGCAGCTCCTCCGGGACAGGGTTGGATGAGCAGTTCTTC. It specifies CASSSSGTGLDEQFF.

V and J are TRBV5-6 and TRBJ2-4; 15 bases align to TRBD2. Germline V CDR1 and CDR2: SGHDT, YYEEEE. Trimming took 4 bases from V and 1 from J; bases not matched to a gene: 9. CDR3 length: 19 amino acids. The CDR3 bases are TGTGCCAGCAGCCTCGGACTAGCGGGGGGGCCGGAGGCCAAAAACATTCAGTACTTC. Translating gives CASSLGLAGGPEAKNIQYF.

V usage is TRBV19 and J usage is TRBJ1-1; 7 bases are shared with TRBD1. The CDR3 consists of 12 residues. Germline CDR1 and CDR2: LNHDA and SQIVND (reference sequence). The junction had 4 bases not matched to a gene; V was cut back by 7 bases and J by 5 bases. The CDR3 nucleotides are TGTGCCAGTACAGGGGGTTATACTGAAGCTTTCTTT. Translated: CASTGGYTEAFF.

CDR3 coding DNA: TGTGCCAGCAGGCAGGACAGGGGAGGCTATGGCTACACCTTC. It specifies CASRQDRGGYGYTF. The V and J genes are TRBV6-5 and TRBJ1-2, with 9 nucleotides matching TRBD1. Per the germline V gene, CDR1 is MNHEY and CDR2 is SVGAGI. CDR3 size: 14 residues. The ends lost 6 bases at V and 4 bases at J; junction bases unmatched: 6.

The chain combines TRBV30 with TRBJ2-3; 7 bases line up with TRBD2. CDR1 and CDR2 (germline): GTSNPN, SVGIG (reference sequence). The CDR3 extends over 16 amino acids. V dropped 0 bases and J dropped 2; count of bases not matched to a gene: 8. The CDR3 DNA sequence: TGTGCCTGGAGTGTAGGCCTAGCGGAGAACACAGATACGCAGTATTTT. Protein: CAWSVGLAENTDTQYF.

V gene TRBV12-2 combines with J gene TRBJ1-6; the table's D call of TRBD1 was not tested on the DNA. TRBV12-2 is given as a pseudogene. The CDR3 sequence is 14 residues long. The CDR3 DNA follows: TGTGCAAGTCGCCCGCGAGGGGGAAATTCACCCCTCCACTTT. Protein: CASRPRGGNSPLHF.

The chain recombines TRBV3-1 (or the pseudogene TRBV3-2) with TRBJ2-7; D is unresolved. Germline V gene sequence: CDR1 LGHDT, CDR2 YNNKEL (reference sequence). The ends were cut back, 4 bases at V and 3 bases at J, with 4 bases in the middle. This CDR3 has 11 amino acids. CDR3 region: CASSLNYEQYF. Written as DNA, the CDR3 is TGTGCCAGCAGCCTCAACTACGAGCAGTACTTC.

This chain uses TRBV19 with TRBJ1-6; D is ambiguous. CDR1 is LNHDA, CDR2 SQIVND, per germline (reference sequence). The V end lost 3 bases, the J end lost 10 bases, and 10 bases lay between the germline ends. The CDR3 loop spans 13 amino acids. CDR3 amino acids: CASSIGGRSPLHF. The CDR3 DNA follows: TGTGCCAGTAGTATCGGAGGACGATCACCCCTCCACTTT.

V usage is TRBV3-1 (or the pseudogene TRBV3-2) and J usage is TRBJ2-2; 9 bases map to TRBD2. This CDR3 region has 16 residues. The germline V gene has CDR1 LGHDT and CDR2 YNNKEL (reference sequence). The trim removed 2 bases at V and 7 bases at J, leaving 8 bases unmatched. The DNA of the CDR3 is TGTGCCAGCAGCCAACAGGCGGGGGGGCCGCACGGGGAGCTGTTTTTT. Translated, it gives CASSQQAGGPHGELFF.

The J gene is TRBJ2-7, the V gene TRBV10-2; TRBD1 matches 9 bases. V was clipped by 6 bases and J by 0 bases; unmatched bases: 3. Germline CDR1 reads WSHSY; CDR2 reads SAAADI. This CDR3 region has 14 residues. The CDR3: CASSPDRGSYEQYF. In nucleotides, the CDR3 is TGCGCCAGCAGCCCGGACAGGGGCTCCTACGAGCAGTACTTC.

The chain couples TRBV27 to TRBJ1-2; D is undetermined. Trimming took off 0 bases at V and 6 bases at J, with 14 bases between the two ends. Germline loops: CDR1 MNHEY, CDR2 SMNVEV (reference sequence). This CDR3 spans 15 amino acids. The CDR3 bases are TGTGCCAGCAGTTTATCGTACCAACAAGAGGATGGCTACACCTTC. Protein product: CASSLSYQQEDGYTF.

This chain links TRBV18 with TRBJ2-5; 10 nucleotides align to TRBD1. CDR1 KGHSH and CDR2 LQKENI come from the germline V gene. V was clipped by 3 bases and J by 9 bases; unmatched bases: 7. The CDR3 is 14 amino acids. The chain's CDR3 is CASSPGQGTGSQYF. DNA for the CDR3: TGTGCCAGCTCACCGGGACAGGGGACTGGGTCCCAGTACTTC. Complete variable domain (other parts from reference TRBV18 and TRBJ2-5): NAGVMQNPRHLVRRRGQEARLRCSPMKGHSHVYWYRQLPEEGLKFMVYLQKENIIDESGMPKERFSAEFPKEGPSILRIQQVVRGDSAAYFCASSPGQGTGSQYFGPGTRLLVL.

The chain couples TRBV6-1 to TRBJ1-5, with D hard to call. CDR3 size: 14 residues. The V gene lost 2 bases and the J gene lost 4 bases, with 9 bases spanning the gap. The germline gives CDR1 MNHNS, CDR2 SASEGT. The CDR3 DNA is TGTGCCAGCAGTGAAAGAACAGCAAATCAGCCCCAGCATTTT. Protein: CASSERTANQPQHF.